The clone carrying this TCR beta chain was counted only a few times. V was cut by 2 bases and J by 0 bases, with 11 bases left in between. The CDR3 runs 16 residues. Time point defined: blood at routine non-recurrence follow-up after resection. Researchers sequenced whole RNA taken from tumor, nontumor lung or frozen PBMC without sorting. This sample stems from a study of spatial heterogeneity in lung cancer. Looking at the study overall: Patients with untreated early-stage non-small cell lung cancer, numbering 72, were the donors. When available, follow-up PBMC samples taken a median of roughly two years after resection were sequenced.

TCRdb ran MiXCR on the 5' RACE reads and lists one entry per CDR3 protein. The data hold around 120,000 distinct CDR3 sequences, with 12% observed a single time. The V gene is TRBV12-3 or TRBV12-4, the J gene TRBJ1-3; D unclear. This receptor was obtained from a male donor with early-stage non-small cell lung cancer. Sequences were derived from PBMCs, sampled at follow-up. DNA of the CDR3: TGTGCCAGCAGTTTATTGGGCACCCTCTCTGGAAACACCATATATTTT. Amino acids: CASSLLGTLSGNTIYF.